The TCR beta chain described here comes from a study of prognosis after radiotherapy for stage I lung cancer. Turning to the study itself: The study enrolled patients with stage I non-small cell lung cancer between 2018 and early 2019. Medical inoperability was the status assigned to all non-small cell lung cancer patients.

Germline CDR1 is LNHDA and CDR2 is SQIVND (reference sequence). V gave up 4 bases and J gave up 6 bases, with 7 bases separating them. The CDR3 has 13 residues. Two-round multiplex PCR, the amplification method, yielded TCR beta CDR3 from genomic DNA. Primers specific to each TRBV and TRBJ gene were used in first-round PCR. TCRdb passed the multiplex PCR reads through MiXCR, listing each CDR3 protein once. The sample yields fewer than 20,000 distinct CDR3 sequences, about three fifths seen once. Node negativity on CT and PET/CT was present in all patients, alongside an absence of prior chemotherapy, radiotherapy or other malignancies. To note about this clonotype: Antigen: not known.

Points from the study as a whole: Samples before stereotactic body radiation therapy had more unique TCR clones (median around 10,000 versus 6,900).

This clonotype was obtained from a donor aged 50 or older with non-small cell lung cancer. The input for sequencing was PBMCs, taken before or after stereotactic body radiation therapy (not recorded which). The chain is built from TRBV19 and TRBJ1-6; D gene ambiguous. In DNA form, the CDR3 reads TGTGCCAGTAGTAGTCGGAGTAATTCACCCCTCCACTTT. The encoded protein is CASSSRSNSPLHF.